Following are 5 T cell receptor beta chains from one sample sequenced in a study of regulatory T cells in long-lasting Graves disease. Combining iRepertoire HTBI primers with Arm-PCR of CDR3 regions, the authors built TCR beta libraries. Each CDR3 protein gets one entry after TCRdb re-called the multiplex PCR reads with MiXCR. The sample has hundreds of thousands of distinct CDR3 sequences; 20% to 25% are singletons. Time point noted: persistent/refractory GD, antithyroid drugs over 5 years with positive TRAb. RNA extracted from PBMCs served as the sequencing template. Sequenced here: peripheral blood mononuclear cells (PBMCs), sampled when the disease was refractory, from a patient treated with antithyroid drugs. All receptors derive from a female donor with Graves disease.

This chain uses TRBV28 with TRBJ2-1; possibly TRBD2 for D (6 bases). Germline V CDR1 and CDR2: MDHEN, SYDVKM. V gave up 8 bases and J gave up 10 bases, with 12 bases separating them. The CDR3 sequence is 11 residues long. Here the CDR3 DNA reads TGTGCCAGCCTCAACCGGGGGGAGCAGTTCTTC. The encoded protein is CASLNRGEQFF.

This clonotype has ten or more counts. CDR3 region: CASSSAGTFYEQYF. CDR3 DNA sequence: TGTGCCAGCAGTTCAGCCGGGACTTTCTACGAGCAGTACTTC. The chain carries TRBV28 and TRBJ2-7; possible D gene TRBD2, 6 bases. The CDR3 is 14 residues long. Germline lookup yields CDR1 MDHEN and CDR2 SYDVKM. Trimming pared 4 bases from V and 3 bases from J, leaving 13 bases between.

This clonotype came up a few times. The chain combines TRBV30 with TRBJ2-7; 10 bases line up with TRBD2. The CDR3 consists of 15 residues. Germline V gives CDR1 GTSNPN, CDR2 SVGIG (reference sequence). The V gene end was trimmed by 7 bases and the J gene end by 4 bases; junction bases not matched to a gene: 13. CDR3 region: CASEGASGRRYEQYF. DNA for the CDR3: TGTGCCTCCGAAGGGGCTAGCGGGAGAAGATACGAGCAGTACTTC. Filled out from reference TRBV30 and TRBJ2-7, the complete variable domain reads SQTIHQWPATLVQPVGSPLSLECTVEGTSNPNLYWYRQAAGRGLQLLFYSVGIGQISSEVPQNLSASRPQDRQFILSSKKLLLSDSGFYLCASEGASGRRYEQYFGPGTRLTVT.

The rearrangement uses TRBV6-2 or TRBV6-3 and TRBJ2-1; no clear D. Trimming stripped 6 bases from V and 0 bases from J, with 12 bases between. Germline V gene sequence: CDR1 MNHEY, CDR2 SVGEGT. The CDR3 runs to 15 residues. CDR3 region: CASRPAIPSYNEQFF. The CDR3 nucleotides read TGTGCCAGCAGGCCAGCGATACCCTCCTACAATGAGCAGTTCTTC.

This clonotype has a count of ten or more. The chain carries TRBV28 and TRBJ1-4; D might be TRBD1 (5 bases). Trimming removed 4 bases from V and 7 bases from J, with 16 bases in between. There are 15 residues in the CDR3. The germline CDR1 and CDR2 sequences are MDHEN and SYDVKM. CDR3 in amino acids: CASSSPGRGGEKLFF. The CDR3 DNA is TGTGCCAGCAGTTCCCCAGGGAGGGGAGGTGAAAAACTGTTTTTT.